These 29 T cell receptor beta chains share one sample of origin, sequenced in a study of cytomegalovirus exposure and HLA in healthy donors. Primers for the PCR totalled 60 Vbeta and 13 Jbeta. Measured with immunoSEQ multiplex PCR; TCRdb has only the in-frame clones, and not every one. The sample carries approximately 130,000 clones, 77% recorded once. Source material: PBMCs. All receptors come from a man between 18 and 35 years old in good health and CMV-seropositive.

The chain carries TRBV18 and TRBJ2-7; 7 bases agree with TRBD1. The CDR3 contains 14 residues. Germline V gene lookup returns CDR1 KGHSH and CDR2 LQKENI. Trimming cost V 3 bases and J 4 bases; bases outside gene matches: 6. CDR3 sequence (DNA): TGTGCCAGCTCACCCGCCGGGACAGCTTACGAGCAGTACTTC. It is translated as CASSPAGTAYEQYF.

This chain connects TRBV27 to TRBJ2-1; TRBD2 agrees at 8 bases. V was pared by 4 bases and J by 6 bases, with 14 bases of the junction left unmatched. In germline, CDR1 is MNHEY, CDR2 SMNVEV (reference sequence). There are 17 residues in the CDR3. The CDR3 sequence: CASSSIQAGVAANEQFF. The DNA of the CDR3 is TGTGCCAGCAGTTCAATTCAAGCGGGAGTGGCGGCCAATGAGCAGTTCTTC.

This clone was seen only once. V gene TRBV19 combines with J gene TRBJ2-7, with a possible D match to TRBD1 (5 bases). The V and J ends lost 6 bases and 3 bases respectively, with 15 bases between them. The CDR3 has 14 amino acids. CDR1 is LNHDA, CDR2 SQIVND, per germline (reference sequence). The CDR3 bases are TGTGCCAGTAGGGCCAAGGGGCCCTTCTACGAGCAGTACTTC. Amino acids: CASRAKGPFYEQYF.

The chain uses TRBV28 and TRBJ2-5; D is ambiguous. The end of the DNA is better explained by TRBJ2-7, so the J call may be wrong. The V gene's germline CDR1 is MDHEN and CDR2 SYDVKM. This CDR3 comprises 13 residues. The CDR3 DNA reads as TGTGCCAGCAGGAGGTCCCCCGTCTACGAGCAGTACTTC. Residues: CASRRSPVYEQYF.

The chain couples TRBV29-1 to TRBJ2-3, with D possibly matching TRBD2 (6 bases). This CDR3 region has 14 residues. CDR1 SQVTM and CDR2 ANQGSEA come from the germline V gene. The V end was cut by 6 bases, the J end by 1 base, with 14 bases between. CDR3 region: CSVGGTAGTDTQYF. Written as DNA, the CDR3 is TGCAGCGTCGGCGGGACGGCCGGCACAGATACGCAGTATTTT.

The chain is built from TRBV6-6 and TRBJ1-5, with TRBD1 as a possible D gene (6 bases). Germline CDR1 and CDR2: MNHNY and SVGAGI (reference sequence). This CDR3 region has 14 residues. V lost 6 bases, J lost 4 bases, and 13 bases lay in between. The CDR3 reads CASRWDTNNQPQHF. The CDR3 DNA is TGTGCCAGCAGATGGGACACTAATAATCAGCCCCAGCATTTT.

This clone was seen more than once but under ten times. As DNA, the CDR3 is TGTGCCAGCAGTCCCAAAGGCCGGGTTGGCTCTGGGGCCAACGTCCTGACTTTC. This encodes CASSPKGRVGSGANVLTF. The chain links TRBV7-3 to TRBJ2-6; D gene ambiguous. V lost 6 bases and J lost 0, with 18 bases in between. Germline loops: CDR1 SGHTA, CDR2 FQGTGA. The CDR3 covers 18 residues. Combining the CDR3 with reference TRBV7-3 and TRBJ2-6 gives the whole variable domain GAGVSQTPSNKVTEKGKYVELRCDPISGHTALYWYRQSLGQGPEFLIYFQGTGAADDSGLPNDRFFAVRPEGSVSTLKIQRTERGDSAVYLCASSPKGRVGSGANVLTFGAGSRLTVL.

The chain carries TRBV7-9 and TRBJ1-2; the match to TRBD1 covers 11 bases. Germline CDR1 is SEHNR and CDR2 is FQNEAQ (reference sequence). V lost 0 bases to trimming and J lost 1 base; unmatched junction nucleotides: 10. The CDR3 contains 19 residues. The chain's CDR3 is CASSLAPRTGGFDNYGYTF. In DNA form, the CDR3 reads TGTGCCAGCAGCTTAGCACCACGGACAGGGGGCTTCGATAACTATGGCTACACCTTC.

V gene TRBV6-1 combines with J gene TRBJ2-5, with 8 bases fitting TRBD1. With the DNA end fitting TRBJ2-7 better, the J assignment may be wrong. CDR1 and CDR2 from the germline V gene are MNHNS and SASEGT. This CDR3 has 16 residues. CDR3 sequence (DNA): TGTGCCAGCAGTGAACTTACCGGGACAGGAGCCTACGAGCAGTACTTC. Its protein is CASSELTGTGAYEQYF.

The CDR3 nucleotides are TGCGCCAGCAGCCAAGATACGGTGTCCGGTGGCTACACCTTC. This gives the protein CASSQDTVSGGYTF. The chain has TRBV4-1 and TRBJ1-2, with no clear D. Germline loops: CDR1 MGHRA, CDR2 YSYEKL. V was clipped by 0 bases and J by 7 bases, with 12 bases between them. This CDR3 has 14 amino acids.

CDR3 sequence reads: CASSQAWDRGNTIYF. The DNA for the CDR3 is TGCGCCAGCAGCCAAGCCTGGGACAGGGGAAACACCATATATTTT. The chain links TRBV4-1 to TRBJ1-3; 8 bases map to TRBD1. There are 15 residues in the CDR3. V was clipped by 1 base and J by 4 bases; unmatched bases: 3. Germline V gene data show CDR1 as MGHRA and CDR2 as YSYEKL.

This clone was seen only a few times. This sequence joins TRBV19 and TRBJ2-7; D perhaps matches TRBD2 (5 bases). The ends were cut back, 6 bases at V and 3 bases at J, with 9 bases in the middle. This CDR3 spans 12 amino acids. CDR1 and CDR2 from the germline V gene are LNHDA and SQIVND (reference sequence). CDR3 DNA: TGTGCCAGTAGATCTGGAGGCTACGAGCAGTACTTC. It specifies CASRSGGYEQYF.

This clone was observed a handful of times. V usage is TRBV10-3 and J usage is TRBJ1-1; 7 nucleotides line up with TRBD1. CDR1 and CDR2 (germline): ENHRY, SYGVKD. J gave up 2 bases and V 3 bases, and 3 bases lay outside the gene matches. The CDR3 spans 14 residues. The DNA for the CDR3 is TGTGCCATCAGTGACAGGGGGGAAAACACTGAAGCTTTCTTT. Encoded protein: CAISDRGENTEAFF.

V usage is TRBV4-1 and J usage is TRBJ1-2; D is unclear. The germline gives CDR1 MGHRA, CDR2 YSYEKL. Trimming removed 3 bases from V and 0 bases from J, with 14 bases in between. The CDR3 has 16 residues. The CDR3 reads CASSHLGVLPNYGYTF. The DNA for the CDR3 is TGCGCCAGCAGCCATCTCGGGGTGCTACCTAACTATGGCTACACCTTC.

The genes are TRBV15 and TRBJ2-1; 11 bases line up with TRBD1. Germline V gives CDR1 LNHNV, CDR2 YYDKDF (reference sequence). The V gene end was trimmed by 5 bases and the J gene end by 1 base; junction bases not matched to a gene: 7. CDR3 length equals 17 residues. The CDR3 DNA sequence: TGTGCCACCAGCTACTCCGGGACAGGGGGGTCCTACAATGAGCAGTTCTTC. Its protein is CATSYSGTGGSYNEQFF. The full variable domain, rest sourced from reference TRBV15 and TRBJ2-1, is DAMVIQNPRYQVTQFGKPVTLSCSQTLNHNVMYWYQQKSSQAPKLLFHYYDKDFNNEADTPDNFQSRRPNTSFCFLDIRSPGLGDTAMYLCATSYSGTGGSYNEQFFGPGTRLTVL.

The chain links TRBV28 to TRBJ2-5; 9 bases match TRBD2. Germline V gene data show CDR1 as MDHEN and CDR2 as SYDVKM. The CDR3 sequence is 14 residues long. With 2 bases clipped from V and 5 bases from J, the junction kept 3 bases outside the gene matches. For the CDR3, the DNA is TGTGCCAGCAGTTTACTAGCGGGGATCGAGACCCAGTACTTC. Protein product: CASSLLAGIETQYF.

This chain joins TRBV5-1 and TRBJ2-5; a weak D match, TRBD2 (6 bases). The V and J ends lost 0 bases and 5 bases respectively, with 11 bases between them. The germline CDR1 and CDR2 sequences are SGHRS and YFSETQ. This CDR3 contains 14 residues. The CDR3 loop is CASSLVGGRETQYF. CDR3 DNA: TGCGCCAGCAGCTTGGTGGGGGGACGGGAGACCCAGTACTTC.

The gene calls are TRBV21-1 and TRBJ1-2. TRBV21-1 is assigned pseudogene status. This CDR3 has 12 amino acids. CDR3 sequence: CASSKTPGGYTF. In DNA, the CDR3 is TGTGCCAGCAGCAAAACCCCCGGGGGCTACACCTTC.

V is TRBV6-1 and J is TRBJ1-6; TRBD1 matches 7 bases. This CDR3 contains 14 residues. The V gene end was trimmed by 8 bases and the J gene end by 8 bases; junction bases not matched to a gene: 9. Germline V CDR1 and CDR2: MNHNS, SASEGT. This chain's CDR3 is CASLQPGQYSPLHF. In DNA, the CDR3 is TGTGCCAGCCTTCAGCCGGGACAGTATTCACCCCTCCACTTT.

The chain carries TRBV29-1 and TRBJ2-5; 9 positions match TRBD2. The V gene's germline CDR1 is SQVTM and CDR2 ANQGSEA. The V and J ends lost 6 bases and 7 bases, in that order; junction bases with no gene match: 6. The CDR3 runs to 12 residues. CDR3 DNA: TGCAGCGTCCGCGGGAGGGCGGGGACCCAGTACTTC. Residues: CSVRGRAGTQYF. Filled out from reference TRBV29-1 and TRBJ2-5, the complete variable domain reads SAVISQKPSRDICQRGTSLTIQCQVDSQVTMMFWYRQQPGQSLTLIATANQGSEATYESGFVIDKFPISRPNLTFSTLTVSNMSPEDSSIYLCSVRGRAGTQYFGPGTRLLVL.

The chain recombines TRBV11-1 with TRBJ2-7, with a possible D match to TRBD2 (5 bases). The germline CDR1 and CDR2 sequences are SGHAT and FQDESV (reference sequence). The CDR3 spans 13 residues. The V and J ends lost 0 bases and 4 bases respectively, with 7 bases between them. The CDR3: CASSLAPGYEQYF. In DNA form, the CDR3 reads TGTGCCAGCAGCTTAGCGCCGGGGTACGAGCAGTACTTC.

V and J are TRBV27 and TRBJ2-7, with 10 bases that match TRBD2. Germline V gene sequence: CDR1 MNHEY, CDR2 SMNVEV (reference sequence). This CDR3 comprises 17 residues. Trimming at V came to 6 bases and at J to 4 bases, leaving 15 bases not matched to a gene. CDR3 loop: CASRFKAGGRSIYEQYF. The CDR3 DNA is TGTGCCAGCAGATTCAAAGCGGGAGGGCGTAGTATATACGAGCAGTACTTC.

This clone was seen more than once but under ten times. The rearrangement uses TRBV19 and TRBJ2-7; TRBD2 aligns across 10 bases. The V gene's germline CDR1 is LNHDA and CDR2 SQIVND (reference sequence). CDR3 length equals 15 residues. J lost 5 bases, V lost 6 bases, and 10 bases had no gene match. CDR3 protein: CASRSSGGGVNEQYF. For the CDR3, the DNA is TGTGCCAGTAGGTCTAGCGGGGGAGGAGTGAACGAGCAGTACTTC.

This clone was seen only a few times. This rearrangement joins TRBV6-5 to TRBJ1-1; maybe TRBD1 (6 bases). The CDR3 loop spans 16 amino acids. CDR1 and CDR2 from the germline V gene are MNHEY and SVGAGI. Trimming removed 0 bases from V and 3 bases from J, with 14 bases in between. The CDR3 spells CASSYSSGGVDTEAFF. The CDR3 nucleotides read TGTGCCAGCAGTTACTCTTCTGGGGGCGTGGACACTGAAGCTTTCTTT.

This chain's CDR3 is CSVYYSMEDYTF. CDR3 bases: TGCAGCGTTTATTATTCTATGGAGGACTACACCTTC. This chain connects TRBV29-1 to TRBJ1-2; unclear D gene. Trimming pared 5 bases from V and 10 bases from J, leaving 17 bases between. Per germline, CDR1 SQVTM and CDR2 ANQGSEA. CDR3 length: 12 amino acids.

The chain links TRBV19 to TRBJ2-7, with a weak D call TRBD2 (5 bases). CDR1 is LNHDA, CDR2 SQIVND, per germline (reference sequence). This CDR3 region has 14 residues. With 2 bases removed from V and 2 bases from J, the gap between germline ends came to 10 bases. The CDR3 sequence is CASSISGSTYEQYF. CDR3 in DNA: TGTGCCAGTAGTATATCGGGGTCCACCTACGAGCAGTACTTC.

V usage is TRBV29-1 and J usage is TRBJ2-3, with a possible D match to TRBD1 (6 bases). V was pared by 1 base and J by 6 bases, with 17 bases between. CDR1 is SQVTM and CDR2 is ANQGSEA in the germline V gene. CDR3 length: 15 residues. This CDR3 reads CSVEVGGRGSDTQYF. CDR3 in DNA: TGCAGCGTTGAAGTTGGTGGCAGGGGATCGGATACGCAGTATTTT.

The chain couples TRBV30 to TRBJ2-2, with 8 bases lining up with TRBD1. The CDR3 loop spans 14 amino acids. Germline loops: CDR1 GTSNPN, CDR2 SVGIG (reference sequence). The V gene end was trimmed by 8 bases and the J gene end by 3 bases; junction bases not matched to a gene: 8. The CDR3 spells CARNRGEYTGELFF. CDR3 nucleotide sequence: TGTGCCAGAAACAGGGGGGAGTACACCGGGGAGCTGTTTTTT.

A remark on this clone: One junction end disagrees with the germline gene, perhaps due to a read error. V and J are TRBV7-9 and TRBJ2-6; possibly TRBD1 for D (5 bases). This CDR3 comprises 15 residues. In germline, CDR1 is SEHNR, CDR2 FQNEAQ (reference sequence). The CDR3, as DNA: TGTGCCAGCAGCTCAATCCCCTCTGGGGCCAACGGCCTGACTTTC. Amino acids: CASSSIPSGANGLTF. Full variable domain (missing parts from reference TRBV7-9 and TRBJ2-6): DTGVSQNPRHKITKRGQNVTFRCDPISEHNRLYWYRQTLGQGPEFLTYFQNEAQLEKSRLLSDRFSAERPKGSFSTLEIQRTEQGDSAMYLCASSSIPSGANGLTFGAGSRLTVL.